This T cell receptor (beta chain) was profiled in a study of CD8 T cells in ankylosing spondylitis (dated by TCRdb to about 2017). General notes on the study: To find TCR variants linked to disease, the study profiled T cell receptor beta repertoires in ankylosing spondylitis patients and healthy donors. The whole study cohort included about a hundred healthy donors and 20 to 30 ankylosing spondylitis patients. Peripheral blood was sampled, and synovial fluid was additionally collected from ankylosing spondylitis patients.

Synovial fluid samples were matched to blood samples from the same ankylosing spondylitis patients. Sequencing took place on an Illumina HiSeq 2500. Quantitative 5'-RACE with molecular barcodes was used to prepare TCR beta libraries. In the paper's pipeline: A new computational method, built on a probabilistic model of VDJ rearrangement, was used to identify disease-linked TCR variants. TCRdb passed the public sequencing reads through fastp at Q25 and MiXCR, retaining productive beta sequences. Rows are combined by CDR3 protein, so each entry shows the most common genes and DNA. The V and J calls were not made by the authors but by TCRdb's processing. This sample comprises about 160,000 distinct CDR3 sequences, roughly 44% of them detected only once. The ten largest clones capture approximately 14% of the sample. The table lists this clonotype with a few counts. The antigen this receptor binds is unknown. No much larger clone is present one base from it, and per-base qualities are unavailable.

What the study reported, not specific to this receptor: In peripheral blood, the disease-linked clones were found at relatively low frequencies and had a CD8+ phenotype. Some motif variants had previously been reported in the synovial fluid and blood of reactive arthritis patients, which suggests shared mechanisms of disease initiation. According to the report, matched synovial fluid samples from ankylosing spondylitis patients were significantly enriched for the disease-linked clones. A TCR beta motif made up of several highly homologous amino acid variants appeared to be characteristic of blood from ankylosing spondylitis patients.

The germline V gene encodes CDR1 MDHEN and CDR2 SYDVKM. There are 13 amino acids in the CDR3, from cysteine to phenylalanine inclusive. Only the CDR3 DNA stays, 39 bases, in frame from base 1. V loses 5 bases, J loses 1 base, and the germline ends lie 8 bases apart. This receptor was obtained from a male donor with ankylosing spondylitis. The sequence links TRBV28 to TRBJ2-5; TRBD2 is a weak D gene call, 5 bases matching. The specimen was synovial fluid, either unsorted or a sorted T cell fraction (not recorded which). CDR3 loop: CASSERSQETQYF. Read as DNA, the sequence is TGTGCCAGCAGTGAGCGGAGCCAAGAGACCCAGTACTTC.